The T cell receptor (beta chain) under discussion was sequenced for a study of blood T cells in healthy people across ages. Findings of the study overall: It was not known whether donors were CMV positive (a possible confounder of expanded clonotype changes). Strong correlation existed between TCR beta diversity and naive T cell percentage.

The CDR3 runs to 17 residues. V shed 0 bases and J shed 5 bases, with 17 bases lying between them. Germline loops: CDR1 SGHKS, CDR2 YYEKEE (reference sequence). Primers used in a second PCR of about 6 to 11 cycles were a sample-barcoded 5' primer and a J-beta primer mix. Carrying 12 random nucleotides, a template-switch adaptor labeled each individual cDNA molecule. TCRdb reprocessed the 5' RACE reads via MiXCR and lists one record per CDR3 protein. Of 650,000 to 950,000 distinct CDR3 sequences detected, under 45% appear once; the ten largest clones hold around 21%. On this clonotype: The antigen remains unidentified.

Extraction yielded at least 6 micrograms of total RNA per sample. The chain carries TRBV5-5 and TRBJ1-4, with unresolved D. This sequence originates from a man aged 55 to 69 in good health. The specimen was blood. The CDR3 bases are TGTGCCAGCAGCTTGGGGCCTTCACGGACCGGGAATGAAAAACTGTTTTTT. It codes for CASSLGPSRTGNEKLFF.